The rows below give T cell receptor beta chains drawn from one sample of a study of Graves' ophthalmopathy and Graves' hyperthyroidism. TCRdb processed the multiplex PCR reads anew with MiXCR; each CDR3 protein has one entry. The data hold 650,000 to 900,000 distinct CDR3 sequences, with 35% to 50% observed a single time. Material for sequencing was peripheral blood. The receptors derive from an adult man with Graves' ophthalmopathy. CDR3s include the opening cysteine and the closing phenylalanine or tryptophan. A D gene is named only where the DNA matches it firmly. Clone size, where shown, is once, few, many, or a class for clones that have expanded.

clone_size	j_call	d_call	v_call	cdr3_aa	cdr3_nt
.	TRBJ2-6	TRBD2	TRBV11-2	CASSSRQAGDSGANVLTF	TGTGCCAGCAGCTCACGACAAGCGGGGGACTCTGGGGCCAACGTCCTGACTTTC
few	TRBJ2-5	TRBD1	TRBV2	CASSLSRDREETQYF	TGTGCCAGCAGTCTCTCCCGGGACAGAGAAGAGACCCAGTACTTC
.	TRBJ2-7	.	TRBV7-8	CASRSSLSEQYF	TGTGCCAGCAGATCCAGCTTGTCGGAGCAGTACTTC
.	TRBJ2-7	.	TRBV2	CASSEEYGEQYF	TGTGCCAGCAGTGAAGAATACGGCGAGCAGTACTTC
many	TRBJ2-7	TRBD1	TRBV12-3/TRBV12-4	CASRGTGHEQYF	TGTGCCAGCAGGGGGACAGGGCACGAGCAGTACTTC
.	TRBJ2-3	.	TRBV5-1	CASSRAGTSTDTQYF	TGCGCCAGCAGCAGGGCCGGGACTAGCACAGATACGCAGTATTTT
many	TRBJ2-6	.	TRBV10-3	CALTRGANVLTF	TGTGCCCTCACGAGGGGGGCCAACGTCCTGACTTTC
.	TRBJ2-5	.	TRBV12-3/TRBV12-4	CASSLGIGFGRSISQETQYF	TGTGCCAGCAGTTTAGGGATCGGTTTTGGGCGGAGCATCTCACAAGAGACCCAGTACTTC
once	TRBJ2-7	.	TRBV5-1	CASSASEYREQYF	TGCGCCAGCAGCGCCTCCGAATACCGCGAGCAGTACTTC
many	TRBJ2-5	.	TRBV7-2	CASSRVLQETQYF	TGTGCCAGCAGCAGGGTTCTTCAAGAGACCCAGTACTTC
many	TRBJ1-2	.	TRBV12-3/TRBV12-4	CASSSATQDGYTF	TGTGCCAGCAGTTCAGCCACTCAGGATGGCTACACCTTC
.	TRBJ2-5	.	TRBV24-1	CATSDGSQETQYF	TGTGCCACCAGTGATGGCAGTCAAGAGACCCAGTACTTC
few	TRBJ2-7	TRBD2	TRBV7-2	CASSLASGDYEQYF	TGTGCCAGCAGCTTGGCTAGCGGGGATTACGAGCAGTACTTC
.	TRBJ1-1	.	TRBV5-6	CASSLTTTVNTEAFF	TGTGCCAGCAGCTTGACAACGACAGTGAACACTGAAGCTTTCTTT
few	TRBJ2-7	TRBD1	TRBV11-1	CASSTRDRSSYEQYF	TGTGCCAGCAGTACCCGGGACAGGAGCTCCTACGAGCAGTACTTC
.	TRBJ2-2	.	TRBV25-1	CASNGLAGELFF	TGTGCCAGCAACGGGCTTGCCGGGGAGCTGTTTTTT
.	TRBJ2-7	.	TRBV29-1	CSVGGAGDYEQYF	TGCAGCGTAGGTGGGGCAGGTGACTACGAGCAGTACTTC
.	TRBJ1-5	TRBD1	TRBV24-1	CATSHGTGANQPQHF	TGTGCCACCAGTCACGGGACAGGCGCCAATCAGCCCCAGCATTTT
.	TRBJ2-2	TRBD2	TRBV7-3	CASSLHRPGLAVAGELFF	TGTGCCAGCAGCTTGCACCGGCCGGGACTAGCGGTAGCCGGGGAGCTGTTTTTT
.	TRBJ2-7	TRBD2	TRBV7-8	CASSLSVWRGDLSYEQYF	TGTGCCAGCAGCTTATCGGTTTGGCGGGGGGATCTCTCCTACGAGCAGTACTTC
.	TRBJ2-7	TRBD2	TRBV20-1	CSAAGTSYERYF	TGCAGTGCCGCCGGGACTAGCTACGAGCGGTACTTC
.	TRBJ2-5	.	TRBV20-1	CSARGWLASETQYF	TGCAGTGCTAGAGGGTGGCTAGCGTCAGAGACCCAGTACTTC
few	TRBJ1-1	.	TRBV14	CASSQGRVTENTEAFF	TGTGCCAGCAGCCAAGGTCGTGTGACAGAGAACACTGAAGCTTTCTTT